The clone carrying this T cell receptor beta chain has ten or more counts. Its antigen is currently unknown. The data originate from a study of neurological immune-mediated disorders. Study context: Among roughly 35 multiple sclerosis patients, about 30 were relapsing-remitting and 3 were secondary progressive. Study outcomes and limitations: The repertoires of 18 of 34 multiple sclerosis patients were placed by phylogenetic grouping in a single related-CDR3 cluster, which may be a signature.

TCRdb re-called the 5' RACE reads through MiXCR, storing one row per CDR3 protein. This table has about 58,000 distinct CDR3 sequences, around 3.4% appearing once. Germline CDR1 is ENHRY and CDR2 is SYGVKD. V dropped 7 bases and J dropped 10 bases, with 17 bases sitting between them. The CDR3 has 14 residues. The clonotype originates from a woman aged 55-69 years with multiple sclerosis. This rearrangement joins TRBV10-3 to TRBJ1-6, with D possibly TRBD1 on 6 matching bases. Sequencing was performed on PBMCs. DNA of the CDR3: TGTGCCATCAAAGTAGGGGGTTCGGACTCACCCCTCCACTTT. Its translation is CAIKVGGSDSPLHF.